This T cell receptor (beta chain) was recovered during a study of T cell repertoires in cytomegalovirus infection. Looking at the study overall: CMV infection together with matching HLA type was indicated by public TCR beta signatures.

In its sample, this clonotype was seen once. Its antigen is unidentified. The junction and the germline gene differ at one end; a read error may be behind it. From the reads, TCRdb called clonotypes with MiXCR, one entry per CDR3 protein. The sample contains approximately 750,000 distinct CDR3 sequences, 35% to 45% of which appear only once. Study observations and caveats: The study found HLA-C-restricted CMV-specific TCR beta clonotypes dominating the ex vivo response.

This CDR3 has 17 residues. Per germline, CDR1 MDHEN and CDR2 SYDVKM. This clonotype originated in a human donor in good health (CMV status not recorded). Some clones in this sample may be carry-over from other donors' samples. The chain carries TRBV28 and TRBJ1-3; 10 nucleotides line up with TRBD1. Sequencing input: PBMCs. Written as DNA, the CDR3 is TGTGCCAGCAGTTTATCCGGGACAGGGGAATCTGTAAACACCATATATTTT. This codes for CASSLSGTGESVNTIYF.